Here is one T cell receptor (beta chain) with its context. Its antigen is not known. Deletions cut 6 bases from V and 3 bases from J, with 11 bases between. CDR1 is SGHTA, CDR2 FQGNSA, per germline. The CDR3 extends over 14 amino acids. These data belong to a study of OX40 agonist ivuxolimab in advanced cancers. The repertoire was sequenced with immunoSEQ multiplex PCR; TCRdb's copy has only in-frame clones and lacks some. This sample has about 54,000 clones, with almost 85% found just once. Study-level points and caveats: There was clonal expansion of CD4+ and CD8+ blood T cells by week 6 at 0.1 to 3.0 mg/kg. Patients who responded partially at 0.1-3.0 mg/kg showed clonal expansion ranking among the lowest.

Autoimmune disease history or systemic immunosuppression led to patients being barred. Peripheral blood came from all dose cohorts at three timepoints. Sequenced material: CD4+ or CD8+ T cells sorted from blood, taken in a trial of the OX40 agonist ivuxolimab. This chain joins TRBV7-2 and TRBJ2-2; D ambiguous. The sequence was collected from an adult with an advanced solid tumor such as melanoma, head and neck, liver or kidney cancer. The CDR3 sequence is CASSTVGDTGELFF. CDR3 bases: TGTGCCAGCAGTACCGTCGGCGACACCGGGGAGCTGTTTTTT.